The text below deals with one T cell receptor beta chain. Its target is not known. Since a much larger clone is just one base distant, this may be a read error. Germline CDR1 MNHEY, CDR2 SMNVEV (reference sequence). Trimming removed 3 bases at V and 7 bases at J, with 10 bases between. CDR3 length equals 13 residues. Alongside a J-beta primer mix, a sample-barcoded 5' primer served in a second PCR lasting about 7 to 12 cycles. Paired-end reads containing CDR3 totaled no fewer than 3 million for each sample. TCRdb reprocessed the 5' RACE reads with MiXCR, giving one entry per CDR3 protein. This table holds about 800,000 distinct CDR3 sequences, nearly 60% found once. These data belong to a study of blood T cells in healthy people across ages. They isolated at least 6 million PBMCs from each sample. Study-level results: Naive CD4+ cell counts and diversity both ran higher in long-lived than in aged donors.

This clonotype was obtained from a man aged 30 to 39 in good health. This chain links TRBV27 with TRBJ2-1; no clear D gene. Sequencing input: blood. The CDR3 nucleotides read TGTGCCAGCAGTTTTCGACCCGCTAATGAGCAGTTCTTC. The encoded protein is CASSFRPANEQFF.